These 21 T cell receptor beta chains share one sample of origin, sequenced in a study of CD8+CD57+ T cells in acquired aplastic anemia. TCR beta VDJ and CDR3 profiling used genomic DNA as template. TCRdb redid the calling of the reads with MiXCR, one entry per CDR3 protein. The sample has under 200,000 distinct CDR3 sequences, 64% seen once. Source material: sorted CD4+, CD8+, or CD8+CD57+ T cells (not recorded which) from PBMCs. Receptors originate from a human donor with severe aplastic anemia or a healthy control (not recorded which).

V and J are TRBV5-1 and TRBJ1-4, with a tentative D call TRBD1 (6 bases). V dropped 6 bases and J dropped 0 bases, with 12 bases sitting between them. CDR3 size: 15 residues. CDR1 is SGHRS and CDR2 is YFSETQ in the germline V gene. CDR3 loop: CASNGGLSTNEKLFF. The CDR3 DNA reads as TGCGCCAGCAATGGGGGGCTATCAACTAATGAAAAACTGTTTTTT.

The gene calls are TRBV25-1 and TRBJ1-1; D unclear. The CDR3 is made up of 13 amino acids. Deletions cut 5 bases from V and 3 bases from J, with 10 bases between. Germline V lookup: CDR1 MGHDK, CDR2 SYGVNS. The CDR3 coding sequence is TGTGCCAGCAGTCCCGCTGGGGACACTGAAGCTTTCTTT. It encodes CASSPAGDTEAFF.

The chain employs TRBV3-1 and TRBJ1-2; D unclear. In germline, CDR1 is LGHDT, CDR2 YNNKEL (reference sequence). This CDR3 comprises 11 residues. V gave up 0 bases and J gave up 8 bases, with 4 bases separating them. The CDR3, as DNA: TGTGCCAGCAGCCAAGAAACGGGCTACACCTTC. Protein product: CASSQETGYTF.

The gene calls are TRBV10-3 and TRBJ1-6; 7 bases are a match to TRBD1. CDR1 is ENHRY, CDR2 SYGVKD, per germline. The junction had 2 bases not matched to a gene; V was cut back by 2 bases and J by 4 bases. The CDR3 has 15 amino acids. The CDR3 here is CAISEAGGYNSPLHF. In DNA, the CDR3 is TGTGCCATCAGTGAGGCAGGGGGATATAATTCACCCCTCCACTTT.

The V gene is TRBV29-1, the J gene TRBJ2-5; 9 nucleotides line up with TRBD2. V gave up 8 bases and J gave up 0 bases; unmatched junction bases: 10. This CDR3 is built from 15 residues. Germline loops: CDR1 SQVTM, CDR2 ANQGSEA. The CDR3 sequence: CSSLAGGFYQETQYF. DNA for the CDR3: TGCAGCTCGCTTGCGGGGGGGTTCTACCAAGAGACCCAGTACTTC.

The rearrangement links TRBV9 to TRBJ1-2, with 10 bases fitting TRBD1. The CDR3 sequence is 14 residues long. Trimming at V came to 5 bases and at J to 2 bases, leaving 3 bases not matched to a gene. Germline-derived CDR1 and CDR2 are SGDLS and YYNGEE. This CDR3 is CASRDRGKNYGYTF. The CDR3 nucleotides read TGTGCCAGCAGGGACAGGGGGAAGAACTATGGCTACACCTTC.

The chain couples TRBV10-2 to TRBJ2-3, with 11 bases matching TRBD1. The CDR3 sequence is 16 residues long. Germline-derived CDR1 and CDR2 are WSHSY and SAAADI. V dropped 2 bases and J dropped 5; count of bases not matched to a gene: 6. The CDR3 sequence is CASSEVGTGGGDTQYF. CDR3 in DNA: TGCGCCAGCAGTGAGGTAGGGACAGGGGGTGGAGATACGCAGTATTTT.

V usage is TRBV29-1 and J usage is TRBJ2-5, with 7 bases fitting TRBD1. Germline loops: CDR1 SQVTM, CDR2 ANQGSEA. V trimming: 5 bases; J trimming: 2 bases; junction bases outside the gene matches: 5. The CDR3 is made up of 13 amino acids. As DNA, the CDR3 is TGCAGCGTTTACGGCAGGGGGCAAGAGACCCAGTACTTC. Translation: CSVYGRGQETQYF. Based on the CDR3 plus reference TRBV29-1 and TRBJ2-5, the full variable domain is SAVISQKPSRDICQRGTSLTIQCQVDSQVTMMFWYRQQPGQSLTLIATANQGSEATYESGFVIDKFPISRPNLTFSTLTVSNMSPEDSSIYLCSVYGRGQETQYFGPGTRLLVL.

V gene TRBV19 combines with J gene TRBJ2-7; possibly TRBD1 or TRBD2 for D (5 bases each). CDR1 LNHDA and CDR2 SQIVND come from the germline V gene (reference sequence). Trimming cost V 1 base and J 3 bases, with 19 bases left between them. This CDR3 comprises 17 residues. CDR3 residues: CASSIGDNPGPFYEQYF. CDR3 DNA: TGTGCCAGTAGTATAGGGGATAATCCGGGACCTTTCTACGAGCAGTACTTC. Supplemented by reference TRBV19 and TRBJ2-7, the full variable domain reads DGGITQSPKYLFRKEGQNVTLSCEQNLNHDAMYWYRQDPGQGLRLIYYSQIVNDFQKGDIAEGYSVSREKKESFPLTVTSAQKNPTAFYLCASSIGDNPGPFYEQYFGPGTRLTVT.

The chain employs TRBV29-1 and TRBJ2-7, with 12 bases matching TRBD1. The CDR3 totals 14 residues. V was clipped by 5 bases and J by 6 bases; unmatched bases: 8. The germline gives CDR1 SQVTM, CDR2 ANQGSEA. The CDR3 is CSVSSGTGGGEQYF. DNA of the CDR3: TGCAGCGTTTCCTCCGGGACAGGGGGCGGCGAGCAGTACTTC.

This chain connects TRBV14 to TRBJ1-2; a possible D gene is TRBD1 (5 bases). Trimming removed 4 bases from V and 5 bases from J, with 14 bases in between. Per the germline V gene, CDR1 is SGHDN and CDR2 is FVKESK. CDR3 length equals 14 residues. The CDR3, as DNA: TGTGCCAGCAGCCCAAGGGACGGAAAGTATGGCTACACCTTC. Translated, it gives CASSPRDGKYGYTF.

The V gene is TRBV15, the J gene TRBJ1-2; D remains unclear. V lost 3 bases and J 4 bases, leaving 9 bases between the germline ends. The CDR3 totals 13 residues. Germline CDR1 reads LNHNV; CDR2 reads YYDKDF (reference sequence). CDR3 nucleotides: TGTGCCACCAGCAGGGACGGCTTCTATGGCTACACCTTC. It yields the protein CATSRDGFYGYTF.

This clonotype occurred once. A read error is likely, as this CDR3 ends without the conserved phenylalanine or tryptophan. The chain employs TRBV10-3 and TRBJ1-6; D may be TRBD1 (5 bases). CDR1 is ENHRY and CDR2 is SYGVKD in the germline V gene. The CDR3 consists of 14 residues. The V end was cut by 11 bases, the J end by 9 bases, with 20 bases between. The DNA for the CDR3 is TGTGCCGGGAGACAACTAGGGACGGCTTCACCCCTCCACCTT. Amino acids: CAGRQLGTASPLHL.

There are many counts of this clonotype. The V call is TRBV29-1, the J call TRBJ2-7; no reliable D call. This CDR3 is built from 13 residues. Trimming stripped 3 bases from V and 1 base from J, with 10 bases between. From germline, CDR1 is SQVTM and CDR2 ANQGSEA. CDR3 coding DNA: TGCAGCGTTGAGGCGGCCCATTCCTACGAGCAGTACTTC. Translating gives CSVEAAHSYEQYF.

Ten or more counts support this clonotype. A much larger clone lies one base from this, so it may be a read error. The chain links TRBV20-1 to TRBJ2-6; D unclear. V gave up 5 bases and J gave up 5 bases, with 16 bases separating them. Germline loops: CDR1 DFQATT, CDR2 SNEGSKA (reference sequence). The CDR3 contains 15 residues. CDR3 residues: CSAYETDGWANVLTF. DNA for the CDR3: TGCAGTGCTTACGAGACGGACGGCTGGGCCAACGTCCTGACTTTC.

The rearrangement joins TRBV5-1 to TRBJ1-2; perhaps TRBD1 as D (5 bases). Per germline, CDR1 SGHRS and CDR2 YFSETQ. The CDR3 sequence is 14 residues long. V was cut by 0 bases and J by 10 bases, with 16 bases left in between. Written as DNA, the CDR3 is TGCGCCAGCAGCTTGGCCTGGGGGGACGGCGTCTACACCTTC. Encoded protein: CASSLAWGDGVYTF.

The CDR3 nucleotides read TGTGCCTGGAGGGCGACAGTTCCCTACGAGCAGTACTTC. Protein product: CAWRATVPYEQYF. J is TRBJ2-7 and V is TRBV30; possibly TRBD1 for D (5 bases). Germline CDR1 and CDR2: GTSNPN and SVGIG (reference sequence). V was trimmed by 3 bases and J by 2 bases, leaving 11 bases between them. The CDR3 spans 13 residues.

This clonotype was counted only a few times. V is TRBV5-6 and J is TRBJ2-5; D is unresolved. The CDR3 has 15 residues. The V end lost 4 bases, the J end lost 2 bases, and 15 bases lay between the germline ends. Germline CDR1 SGHDT, CDR2 YYEEEE. The CDR3 nucleotides read TGTGCCAGCAGCCCCAACAGACTGAGTCAAGAGACCCAGTACTTC. It is translated as CASSPNRLSQETQYF.

The chain combines TRBV5-1 with TRBJ2-7; 7 positions agree with TRBD2. The germline V gene encodes CDR1 SGHRS and CDR2 YFSETQ. There are 15 residues in the CDR3. The junction had 6 bases not matched to a gene; V was cut back by 0 bases and J by 3 bases. CDR3 residues: CASSLVAGEFYEQYF. CDR3 sequence (DNA): TGCGCCAGCAGCTTGGTCGCGGGAGAGTTCTACGAGCAGTACTTC.

The V call is TRBV9, the J call TRBJ2-7; D possibly corresponds to TRBD2 (6 bases). This CDR3 contains 16 residues. Germline CDR1 SGDLS, CDR2 YYNGEE. Trimming stripped 5 bases from V and 0 bases from J, with 18 bases between. CDR3: CASSESLGTFSYEQYF. DNA of the CDR3: TGTGCCAGCAGTGAATCTCTTGGGACTTTCTCCTACGAGCAGTACTTC.

V is TRBV20-1 and J is TRBJ2-7; TRBD1 matches 8 bases. Germline CDR1 reads DFQATT; CDR2 reads SNEGSKA (reference sequence). This CDR3 region has 14 residues. With 4 bases clipped from V and 0 bases from J, the junction kept 5 bases outside the gene matches. The CDR3 sequence is CSAIDRGHSYEQYF. The CDR3 DNA reads as TGCAGTGCTATCGACAGGGGTCACTCCTACGAGCAGTACTTC.